The 30 T cell receptor beta chains presented below share a single source sample, sequenced in a study of blood T cell repertoires in COVID-19. Sequencing used immunoSEQ multiplex PCR; TCRdb keeps in-frame clones, though not all of them. The table lists more than 200,000 clones, roughly 86% of them singletons. What was sequenced was peripheral blood. These receptors were taken from a woman between 50 and 59 years old with COVID-19, enrolled during active disease.

The rearrangement joins TRBV5-8 to TRBJ1-6; D gene unclear. V was cut by 0 bases and J by 0 bases, with 10 bases left in between. In germline, CDR1 is SGHTS, CDR2 YDEGEE. The CDR3 is 17 amino acids. The CDR3 sequence is CASSLASWSSYNSPLHF. CDR3 DNA: TGTGCCAGCAGCTTGGCCTCATGGAGCTCCTATAATTCACCCCTCCACTTT. The full variable domain, rest sourced from reference TRBV5-8 and TRBJ1-6, is EAGVTQSPTHLIKTRGQQATLRCSPISGHTSVYWYQQALGLGLQFLLWYDEGEERNRGNFPPRFSGRQFPNYSSELNVNALELEDSALYLCASSLASWSSYNSPLHFGNGTRLTVT.

J is TRBJ2-2 and V is TRBV5-1; no firm D call. The CDR3 spans 15 residues. Trimming stripped 0 bases from V and 1 base from J, with 7 bases between. Germline values: CDR1 SGHRS, CDR2 YFSETQ. CDR3 sequence: CASSLVTVNTGELFF. The CDR3 region has the DNA TGCGCCAGCAGCTTGGTAACGGTGAACACCGGGGAGCTGTTTTTT.

The gene calls are TRBV5-1 and TRBJ2-1, with D tentatively TRBD2 (6 bases). Germline CDR1 and CDR2: SGHRS and YFSETQ. V lost 0 bases and J 6 bases, leaving 7 bases between the germline ends. This CDR3 comprises 13 residues. The CDR3 sequence is CASSLDGGNEQFF. The CDR3 DNA follows: TGCGCCAGCAGCTTGGACGGGGGCAATGAGCAGTTCTTC.

V usage is TRBV19 and J usage is TRBJ1-2; 8 bases agree with TRBD1. The length of the CDR3 is 15 residues. CDR1 LNHDA and CDR2 SQIVND come from the germline V gene (reference sequence). Trimming cost V 5 bases and J 5 bases; bases outside gene matches: 10. The CDR3 reads CASSAVDRGDYGYTF. The DNA for the CDR3 is TGTGCCAGTAGTGCGGTTGACAGGGGTGATTATGGCTACACCTTC.

The gene calls are TRBV5-1 and TRBJ1-3; 7 bases match TRBD1. The germline V gene encodes CDR1 SGHRS and CDR2 YFSETQ. V gave up 4 bases and J gave up 3 bases; unmatched junction bases: 4. CDR3 length: 14 amino acids. In DNA form, the CDR3 reads TGCGCCAGCAGCGATAGGGACAGTGGAAACACCATATATTTT. This sequence encodes CASSDRDSGNTIYF.

The gene calls are TRBV9 and TRBJ2-3; D gene unclear. Deletions cut 3 bases from V and 3 bases from J, with 5 bases between. The CDR3 covers 12 residues. The germline V gene encodes CDR1 SGDLS and CDR2 YYNGEE. In nucleotides, the CDR3 is TGTGCCAGCAGCGGTTATACAGATACGCAGTATTTT. This encodes CASSGYTDTQYF.

The J gene is TRBJ1-2, the V gene TRBV5-1; 8 bases line up with TRBD1. The germline CDR1 and CDR2 sequences are SGHRS and YFSETQ. The CDR3 sequence is 16 residues long. V lost 4 bases, J lost 0 bases, and 8 bases stayed unmatched. The CDR3 reads CASSPGDRGANYGYTF. In DNA form, the CDR3 reads TGCGCCAGCAGCCCGGGCGACAGGGGAGCTAACTATGGCTACACCTTC.

The V gene is TRBV6-5, the J gene TRBJ1-5; no definite D call. Trimming took off 7 bases at V and 6 bases at J, with 19 bases between the two ends. Germline assignment: CDR1 MNHEY and CDR2 SVGAGI. This CDR3 region has 15 residues. The CDR3 here is CASTQDRFVAQPQHF. Written as DNA, the CDR3 is TGTGCCAGCACCCAAGATCGTTTTGTGGCTCAGCCCCAGCATTTT.

V and J are TRBV5-4 and TRBJ1-1; TRBD1 might be the D (5 bases). The germline V gene encodes CDR1 SGHNT and CDR2 YYREEE (reference sequence). The length of the CDR3 is 14 residues. V lost 1 base and J lost 5, with 12 bases in between. The CDR3 bases are TGTGCCAGCAGCTTGTCAGGGCAACGGACTGAAGCTTTCTTT. Its protein is CASSLSGQRTEAFF.

V gene TRBV12-5 combines with J gene TRBJ1-3, with no clear D. Per germline, CDR1 LGHNT and CDR2 FRNRAP. This CDR3 has 12 residues. V lost 6 bases, J lost 9 bases, and 12 bases lay in between. The CDR3 spells CASGPPVSTIYF. The CDR3 DNA reads TGTGCTAGTGGGCCCCCGGTGAGCACCATATATTTT.

V gene TRBV6-2 or TRBV6-3 combines with J gene TRBJ2-5; 7 nucleotides align to TRBD2. V lost 0 bases and J lost 9; bases outside the gene matches: 7. Germline CDR1 MNHEY, CDR2 SVGEGT. The CDR3 loop spans 14 amino acids. The CDR3 here is CASSYSGGGMAQYF. In DNA, the CDR3 is TGTGCCAGCAGTTACTCGGGCGGGGGAATGGCCCAGTACTTC.

This clone was seen just once. The CDR3 spells CASSSKLAGADTQYF. For the CDR3, the DNA is TGTGCCAGCAGCTCCAAACTAGCAGGCGCAGATACGCAGTATTTT. The chain is built from TRBV11-3 and TRBJ2-3; possibly TRBD2 for D (6 bases). This CDR3 comprises 15 residues. The V end was cut by 4 bases, the J end by 4 bases, with 15 bases between. The V gene's germline CDR1 is SGHNT and CDR2 YENEEA.

The rearrangement joins TRBV27 to TRBJ2-6, with D possibly being TRBD2 (6 bases). Trimming stripped 6 bases from V and 2 bases from J, with 11 bases between. The CDR3 runs to 15 residues. Germline CDR1 MNHEY, CDR2 SMNVEV (reference sequence). The CDR3 sequence: CASSPGVPGANVLTF. Written as DNA, the CDR3 is TGTGCCAGCAGCCCGGGGGTACCTGGGGCCAACGTCCTGACTTTC.

The genes are TRBV20-1 and TRBJ1-6; D is perhaps TRBD1 (5 bases). Germline V gene data show CDR1 as DFQATT and CDR2 as SNEGSKA (reference sequence). CDR3 size: 15 residues. V was clipped by 3 bases and J by 7 bases, with 16 bases between them. DNA of the CDR3: TGCAGTGCTAGTCACAGCAGGGCGGGAAATTCACCCCTCCACTTT. Amino acid sequence: CSASHSRAGNSPLHF.

V is TRBV15 and J is TRBJ1-2; 9 bases are a match to TRBD1. Germline-derived CDR1 and CDR2 are LNHNV and YYDKDF (reference sequence). The CDR3 length is 16 residues. The trim removed 7 bases at V and 4 bases at J, leaving 13 bases unmatched. CDR3 protein: CATTTLDRGASYGYTF. Written as DNA, the CDR3 is TGTGCCACCACCACCTTGGACAGGGGAGCTAGCTATGGCTACACCTTC.

The chain recombines TRBV13 with TRBJ1-1; maybe TRBD1 (5 bases). Trimming removed 5 bases from V and 6 bases from J, with 16 bases in between. This CDR3 has 14 amino acids. Looked up from germline, CDR1 is PRHDT and CDR2 is FYEKMQ (reference sequence). CDR3 protein: CASSPLRGGAEAFF. As DNA, the CDR3 is TGTGCCAGCAGCCCCCTCCGTGGGGGGGCTGAAGCTTTCTTT.

The chain employs TRBV5-1 and TRBJ1-2; a possible D gene is TRBD1 (6 bases). The CDR3 has 15 amino acids. The germline V gene has CDR1 SGHRS and CDR2 YFSETQ. Trimming cost V 2 bases and J 3 bases, with 14 bases left between them. The CDR3 spells CASSFRGEGYYGYTF. The CDR3 DNA is TGCGCCAGCAGCTTCAGGGGCGAAGGATACTATGGCTACACCTTC.

V gene TRBV2 combines with J gene TRBJ1-2, with unresolved D. This CDR3 is 13 amino acids long. V lost 6 bases and J 5 bases, leaving 13 bases between the germline ends. The V gene's germline CDR1 is SNHLY and CDR2 FYNNEI. Here the CDR3 DNA reads TGTGCCAGCAGACGATCGGGTGTGTATGGCTACACCTTC. Protein sequence: CASRRSGVYGYTF.

Comments on this clone: The identical CDR3 is also encoded by other nucleotide sequences in the sample. The chain couples TRBV14 to TRBJ2-1; possibly TRBD2 for D (6 bases). V lost 0 bases to trimming and J lost 9 bases, with 9 bases between them. The germline V gene encodes CDR1 SGHDN and CDR2 FVKESK. The CDR3 runs to 13 residues. The CDR3 DNA sequence: TGTGCCAGCAGCCAAGATCTCGGGGGTGAGCAGTTCTTC. As protein: CASSQDLGGEQFF.

The V gene is TRBV28, the J gene TRBJ1-4, with D perhaps matching TRBD1 (6 bases). V lost 2 bases to trimming and J lost 6 bases, with 13 bases between them. Germline V lookup: CDR1 MDHEN, CDR2 SYDVKM. The CDR3 contains 15 residues. The CDR3: CASSLVGQGYEKLFF. The CDR3 DNA is TGTGCCAGCAGTTTAGTCGGGCAGGGGTATGAAAAACTGTTTTTT.

CDR3 amino acids: CASSLARGSAGELFF. The DNA of the CDR3 is TGTGCCAGCAGCTTAGCGCGGGGTAGCGCCGGGGAGCTGTTTTTT. The chain joins TRBV7-9 to TRBJ2-2, with D possibly being TRBD2 (6 bases). CDR1 is SEHNR and CDR2 is FQNEAQ in the germline V gene (reference sequence). The CDR3 spans 15 residues. Trimming left V 0 bases short and J 6 bases short, with 11 bases between.

This clone showed up just once. The rearrangement links TRBV2 to TRBJ2-6; 8 positions match TRBD1. This CDR3 comprises 20 residues. Germline assignment: CDR1 SNHLY and CDR2 FYNNEI. The V segment lost 3 bases and the J segment 0 bases; nucleotides outside the gene matches: 13. The CDR3 loop reads CASSERGGQVALSGANVLTF. CDR3 sequence (DNA): TGTGCCAGCAGTGAGAGAGGGGGACAGGTCGCCCTCTCTGGGGCCAACGTCCTGACTTTC.

The chain carries TRBV6-1 and TRBJ1-1, with D possibly matching TRBD1 (5 bases). V was shortened by 0 bases and J by 11 bases, with 16 bases between the two germline ends. Germline CDR1 and CDR2: MNHNS and SASEGT. The CDR3 loop spans 14 amino acids. The CDR3 DNA is TGTGCCAGCAGTGAAGCGCTTCCCCCGACAGTTGCTTTCTTT. This encodes CASSEALPPTVAFF.

The V gene is TRBV9, the J gene TRBJ1-2; the match to TRBD1 covers 8 bases. J gave up 6 bases and V 0 bases, and 10 bases lay outside the gene matches. The CDR3 has 16 residues. CDR1 is SGDLS and CDR2 is YYNGEE in the germline V gene. CDR3 residues: CASSVALGQGADGYTF. For the CDR3, the DNA is TGTGCCAGCAGCGTAGCGTTGGGTCAGGGGGCGGATGGCTACACCTTC.

The J gene is TRBJ1-1, the V gene TRBV7-9; TRBD1 might be the D (6 bases). The CDR3 is 14 residues long. Trimming shortened V by 5 bases and J by 6 bases, and 16 bases separated the two germline ends. Per germline, CDR1 SEHNR and CDR2 FQNEAQ (reference sequence). CDR3 region: CASSEDSIYSEAFF. As DNA, the CDR3 is TGTGCCAGCAGCGAGGACAGCATATACTCTGAAGCTTTCTTT.

The gene calls are TRBV11-2 and TRBJ2-1; the match to TRBD2 covers 8 bases. The germline gives CDR1 SGHAT, CDR2 FQNNGV. The trim removed 3 bases at V and 10 bases at J, leaving 8 bases unmatched. The length of the CDR3 is 14 residues. CDR3 sequence reads: CASSLPGLVKEQFF. Written as DNA, the CDR3 is TGTGCCAGCAGCTTGCCGGGACTAGTAAAAGAGCAGTTCTTC. Combining the CDR3 with reference TRBV11-2 and TRBJ2-1 gives the whole variable domain EAGVAQSPRYKIIEKRQSVAFWCNPISGHATLYWYQQILGQGPKLLIQFQNNGVVDDSQLPKDRFSAERLKGVDSTLKIQPAKLEDSAVYLCASSLPGLVKEQFFGPGTRLTVL.

V gene TRBV10-2 combines with J gene TRBJ1-5; D possibly corresponds to TRBD1 (5 bases). Germline V gene data show CDR1 as WSHSY and CDR2 as SAAADI. The CDR3 has 15 amino acids. V was clipped by 3 bases and J by 4 bases, with 13 bases between them. CDR3 residues: CASSEFGRANQPQHF. The CDR3 DNA reads TGCGCCAGCAGTGAATTCGGCAGGGCAAATCAGCCCCAGCATTTT.

J is TRBJ2-7 and V is TRBV27; tentative D call: TRBD2 (6 bases). Germline CDR1 reads MNHEY; CDR2 reads SMNVEV (reference sequence). The germline V and J ends were trimmed by 6 bases and 6 bases, with 9 bases remaining between them. The CDR3 loop spans 11 amino acids. CDR3 DNA sequence: TGTGCCAGCAGATCCGGGGGCGAGCAGTACGTC. Its protein product is CASRSGGEQYV.

The rearrangement links TRBV19 to TRBJ1-5; possible D gene TRBD1, 5 bases. CDR1 is LNHDA, CDR2 SQIVND, per germline (reference sequence). V was cut by 1 base and J by 3 bases, with 7 bases left in between. The CDR3 sequence is 14 residues long. CDR3 sequence (DNA): TGTGCCAGTAGTATAGGACAGAACAATCAGCCCCAGCATTTT. This gives the protein CASSIGQNNQPQHF.

The chain combines TRBV7-8 with TRBJ1-2, with unresolved D. The length of the CDR3 is 15 residues. Germline V gives CDR1 SGHVS, CDR2 FQNEAQ. Deletions cut 5 bases from V and 6 bases from J, with 19 bases between. CDR3 loop: CASSPGLQVLNGYTF. The CDR3 DNA follows: TGTGCCAGCAGCCCTGGGCTGCAGGTCCTAAATGGCTACACCTTC.